The present TCR beta chain was sequenced within a study of T cell changes during pregnancy in multiple sclerosis. Germline assignment: CDR1 GTSNPN and CDR2 SVGIG (reference sequence). Trimming removed 5 bases from V and 2 bases from J; junction bases left unmatched: 6. CDR3 length: 13 residues. Measured with immunoSEQ multiplex PCR; TCRdb has only the in-frame clones, and not every one. Of tens of thousands of clones in the sample, 94% were seen once. The sequence was collected from a female donor with multiple sclerosis, enrolled in a pregnancy study. Specimen: CD4+ T cells from peripheral blood mononuclear cells, collected after pregnancy. The genes are TRBV30 and TRBJ2-7; 7 bases are shared with TRBD1. The CDR3: CAWGRDSPYEQYF. The CDR3 coding sequence is TGTGCCTGGGGAAGGGACAGCCCCTACGAGCAGTACTTC.